Listed below are T cell receptor beta chains from one sample, sequenced in a study of memory CD4+ T cells and cytomegalovirus serostatus. Generated by immunoSEQ multiplex PCR, the TCRdb table keeps only in-frame clones and is missing some. The data show about 59,000 clones, approximately 78% seen once. Sample: memory CD4+ T cells from blood. Receptors were obtained from an adult in good health and CMV-seronegative. Each CDR3 is given with its conserved first and last residue. The D gene is left open where the match is weak. Clone size is not always given. Where it is, it says once, few, many or a class for expanded clones.

V gene	D gene	clone size	J gene	CDR3 DNA	CDR3 protein
TRBV7-9	NA	NA	TRBJ1-1	TGTGCCAGCAGCCGAACGAACACTGAAGCTTTCTTT	CASSRTNTEAFF
TRBV28	NA	NA	TRBJ1-5	TGTGCCACAAACGATAGGCGGTGGGGCAATCAGCCCCAGCATTTT	CATNDRRWGNQPQHF
TRBV6-6	NA	few	TRBJ1-5	TGTGCCAGCAGTTTCGCAGATATGCAGCCCCAGCATTTT	CASSFADMQPQHF
TRBV7-7	NA	NA	TRBJ2-5	TGTGCTAGCAGCCCTGGGGCAGGACAAGAGACCCAGTACTTC	CASSPGAGQETQYF
TRBV11-2	TRBD2	NA	TRBJ2-4	TGTGCCAGCAGCTTAGGTCCAGCGGGAGGCACTCGAGGCAAAAACATTCAGTACTTC	CASSLGPAGGTRGKNIQYF
TRBV7-3	TRBD2	NA	TRBJ2-2	TGTGCCAGCAGCTTAATGGGAGGGGACACCGGGGAGCTGTTTTTT	CASSLMGGDTGELFF
TRBV10-3	NA	NA	TRBJ2-7	TGTGCCATCAGTGGGAAGGGCGAGCAGTACTTC	CAISGKGEQYF
TRBV25-1	TRBD1	NA	TRBJ2-7	TGTGCCAGCAGTGCTCGGACAGGGAGATTTTACGAGCAGTACTTC	CASSARTGRFYEQYF
TRBV14	TRBD1	NA	TRBJ1-2	TGTGCCAGCAGTCGGGACAGCCACTATGGCTACACCTTC	CASSRDSHYGYTF
TRBV7-9	TRBD1	NA	TRBJ1-2	TGTGCCAGCACCTTGGGACAGGGGGCAGACTATGGCTACACCTTC	CASTLGQGADYGYTF
TRBV7-2	NA	NA	TRBJ2-3	TGTGCCAGCAGCTTAGTAGTGGGGACAGATACGCAGTATTTT	CASSLVVGTDTQYF
TRBV5-1	NA	NA	TRBJ1-1	TGCGCCAGCAGCCCGGGGACGGCGAACACTGAAGCTTTCTTT	CASSPGTANTEAFF
TRBV18	NA	once	TRBJ2-7	TGTGCCAGCTCACCATTTGATCTTCAGGGGAGGTCTGACGAGCAGTACTTC	CASSPFDLQGRSDEQYF
TRBV5-5	NA	NA	TRBJ2-4	TGTGCCAGCAGCTTTCTCCCCGACAAGAAAAACATTCAGTACTTC	CASSFLPDKKNIQYF
TRBV7-8	TRBD1	NA	TRBJ1-3	TGTGCCAGCAGCTCCCGGGACAGGCTCCTGGCTGGTGGAAACACCATATATTTT	CASSSRDRLLAGGNTIYF
TRBV6-5	TRBD2	NA	TRBJ2-1	TGTGCCAGCAGTTACTCACGACTAGCGGGAGGTTGGGAGCAGTTCTTC	CASSYSRLAGGWEQFF
TRBV7-7	TRBD1	NA	TRBJ2-7	TGTGCTAGCAGCTCCGACAGGGGTGGCGAGCAGTACTTC	CASSSDRGGEQYF
TRBV28	NA	NA	TRBJ2-3	TGTGCCAGCAGCATAGAAGTTCTGCCAGGCACAGATACGCAGTATTTT	CASSIEVLPGTDTQYF
TRBV29-1	NA	NA	TRBJ2-2	TGCAGCGCCTTACTGACAGGTGACTACACCGGGGAGCTGTTTTTT	CSALLTGDYTGELFF
TRBV5-8	TRBD1	few	TRBJ1-2	TGTGCCAGCAGAGGGGGACAGTCAAACTATGGCTACACCTTC	CASRGGQSNYGYTF
TRBV7-8	NA	NA	TRBJ1-2	TGTGCCAGCAGCGAGGGACTGAACTATGGCTACACCTTC	CASSEGLNYGYTF
TRBV6-6	TRBD1	NA	TRBJ1-5	TGTGCCAGCAAAGGGGGCAGAGGTCAGCCCCAGCATTTT	CASKGGRGQPQHF
TRBV5-4	NA	NA	TRBJ2-4	TGTGCCAGCAGCTGGGACCGGGACATTCAGTACTTC	CASSWDRDIQYF
TRBV6-5	NA	once	TRBJ2-7	TGTGCCAGCAGTTCCGGGACTTACTACGAGCAGTACTTC	CASSSGTYYEQYF
TRBV7-3	TRBD1	NA	TRBJ1-5	TGTGCCACCGAAGATTTAGACAGGGGTTTAGGGGACAATCAGCCCCAGCATTTT	CATEDLDRGLGDNQPQHF
TRBV28	NA	NA	TRBJ2-6	TGTGCCAGCACCCCAGGGGTACAGGACATCTCTGGGGCCAACGTCCTGACTTTC	CASTPGVQDISGANVLTF
TRBV6-1	TRBD1	NA	TRBJ1-5	TGTGCCAGCGCCACAGGGGAGGGGGTTCAGCCCCAGCATTTT	CASATGEGVQPQHF
TRBV4-1	NA	NA	TRBJ2-7	TGCGCCAGCAGCCAAGACGCTCTAACTGCTCCGCAGTACTTC	CASSQDALTAPQYF
TRBV5-1	NA	once	TRBJ2-3	TGCGCCAGCAGCTTGGGGCAGCTAAACACAGATACGCAGTATTTT	CASSLGQLNTDTQYF
TRBV7-9	NA	NA	TRBJ2-2	TGTGCCAGCAGCACCGGGGCGGGTCGAGGTGGGGAGCTGTTTTTT	CASSTGAGRGGELFF
TRBV28	TRBD1	NA	TRBJ2-3	TGTGCCAGCGGCAGACAGGGGCCCACAGATACGCAGTATTTT	CASGRQGPTDTQYF
TRBV6-6	NA	NA	TRBJ1-1	TGTGCCAGCAGAGTCGGAGCTGAAGCTTTCTTT	CASRVGAEAFF
TRBV19	TRBD1	NA	TRBJ1-1	TGTGCCATAGACAGGGGCTACACGAACACTGAAGCTTTCTTT	CAIDRGYTNTEAFF
TRBV27	TRBD2	few	TRBJ2-7	TGTGCCAGCAGTTTAATCACTAGCGGGAGCGGCTCCCACGAGCAGTACTTC	CASSLITSGSGSHEQYF
TRBV18	NA	NA	TRBJ1-5	TGTGCCAGCTCACCACGTCCAGGGTCGCTTGGGGGGACCCAGCATTTT	CASSPRPGSLGGTQHF
TRBV4-1	NA	NA	TRBJ2-1	TGCGCCAGCAGCCCCTTAAACAAGCCCCATGAGCAGTTCTTC	CASSPLNKPHEQFF
TRBV7-8	NA	NA	TRBJ2-2	TGTGCCAGCAGCAACTACCGGGAGCTGTTTTTT	CASSNYRELFF
TRBV10-2	NA	NA	TRBJ1-2	TGCGCCAGCAGGTCCAACTATGGCTACACCTTC	CASRSNYGYTF
TRBV11-2	TRBD1	NA	TRBJ1-5	TGTGCCAGCAGCCAGGGGGGAGGGGGCCAGCCCCAGCATTTT	CASSQGGGGQPQHF
TRBV28	NA	NA	TRBJ2-1	TGTGCCAGTCATCCCCAACGGGGCAATGAGCAGTTCTTC	CASHPQRGNEQFF
TRBV19	NA	NA	TRBJ2-1	TGTGCCAGTAGTATCGGACGGAGGAGGTCCGCCTACAATGAGCAGTTCTTC	CASSIGRRRSAYNEQFF
TRBV2	NA	NA	TRBJ1-1	TGTGCCAGCATGACGGACGGATCGCGCACTGAAGCTTTCTTT	CASMTDGSRTEAFF
TRBV5-1	TRBD1	once	TRBJ2-6	TGCGCCAGCAGCCTACTACAGGGGGGCTATTCTGGGGCCAACGTCCTGACTTTC	CASSLLQGGYSGANVLTF
TRBV2	TRBD2	NA	TRBJ2-7	TGTGCCAGCAGGGAACTAGCGGGAGGGCCGGGCGAGCAGTACTTC	CASRELAGGPGEQYF
TRBV11-3	NA	NA	TRBJ1-1	TGTGCCAGCAGCTTAGAACGGGGGAGGGGGACTGAAGCTTTCTTT	CASSLERGRGTEAFF
TRBV4-3	NA	NA	TRBJ1-5	TGCGCCAGCAGCCAAGGGTCCGGGCGGGGTTGGGGTTTGGAGCCCCAGCATTTT	CASSQGSGRGWGLEPQHF
TRBV15	TRBD1	NA	TRBJ2-6	TGTGCCACCAGCAGAGGGGGGACAGGGGGCTCTGGGGCCAACGTCCTGACTTTC	CATSRGGTGGSGANVLTF